This T cell receptor (beta chain) is drawn from a study of beta chain features in type 1 diabetes. Every bit of the isolated RNA underwent reverse transcription, so sequencing read expressed TCRB transcripts. Measured with immunoSEQ multiplex PCR; TCRdb has only the in-frame clones, and not every one. The sample includes around 150,000 clones, roughly 8.1% of them seen just once. Purity above 98% was achieved in all sorted populations. Germline V gene data show CDR1 as GTSNPN and CDR2 as SVGIG (reference sequence). This CDR3 is 16 amino acids long. V dropped 0 bases and J dropped 4; count of bases not matched to a gene: 9.

Sequencing input: central memory CD4+ T cells from blood. The TCR originated in a man younger than 35 in good health. The genes are TRBV30 and TRBJ2-1; the match to TRBD2 covers 7 bases. In nucleotides, the CDR3 is TGTGCCTGGAGTGTTTCGGGGGGAGGCGCATACAATGAGCAGTTCTTC. Translation: CAWSVSGGGAYNEQFF.